The 2 T cell receptor beta chains presented below share a single source sample, sequenced in a study of T cell changes during pregnancy in multiple sclerosis. Only in-frame clones appear in the TCRdb table, and some are missing; sequencing was by immunoSEQ multiplex PCR. The table has some 69,000 clones, just over 90% seen once. Specimen: peripheral blood, collected in the second trimester of pregnancy. All receptors come from a female donor in good health, enrolled as a control in a pregnancy study.

The chain links TRBV29-1 to TRBJ1-3; a weak D match, TRBD1 (6 bases). Trimming took 3 bases from V and 4 from J, leaving 13 bases between them. In germline, CDR1 is SQVTM, CDR2 ANQGSEA. There are 14 residues in the CDR3. The CDR3 nucleotides are TGCAGCGTTGAGACAGGACCTTTCGGAAACACCATATATTTT. Protein product: CSVETGPFGNTIYF.

The gene calls are TRBV28 and TRBJ1-1; 8 bases agree with TRBD1. This CDR3 region has 13 residues. Trimming removed 5 bases from V and 6 bases from J; junction bases left unmatched: 5. In germline, CDR1 is MDHEN, CDR2 SYDVKM. The CDR3 bases are TGTGCCAGCAGTCAGGGGGCGCGGGCTGAAGCTTTCTTT. Amino acids: CASSQGARAEAFF.